These T cell receptor beta chains were read from a single sample in a study of CD8 T cells in ankylosing spondylitis. TCRdb reprocessed the 5' RACE reads via MiXCR and lists one record per CDR3 protein. The sample comprises about 250,000 distinct CDR3 sequences, 30% to 35% of which are singletons, and about 4.2% rests with the top ten. Source material: blood, either unsorted or a sorted T cell fraction (not recorded which). Source of these receptors: a male donor with ankylosing spondylitis or in good health (not recorded which). The CDR3 runs from the conserved cysteine through the conserved F or W. The D gene is left open where the match is weak. Clone sizes are given selectively: once, few, many, or a class where the clone is expanded.

j_call	d_call	v_call	clone_size	cdr3_aa	cdr3_nt
TRBJ1-1	TRBD1	TRBV19	-	CASRRHRGGLNTEAFF	TGTGCCAGTAGAAGACACAGGGGGGGTTTGAACACTGAAGCTTTCTTT
TRBJ2-5	-	TRBV20-1	few	CSAPPTGSRETQYF	TGCAGTGCCCCTCCGACAGGATCCCGGGAGACCCAGTACTTC
TRBJ2-7	-	TRBV27	many	CASSFSRGYEQYF	TGTGCCAGCAGTTTCTCCCGGGGTTACGAGCAGTACTTC
TRBJ2-2	-	TRBV4-1	-	CASSPYHESGGELFF	TGCGCCAGCAGCCCTTACCACGAGTCGGGCGGGGAGCTGTTTTTT
TRBJ2-1	-	TRBV29-1	-	CSVEGLNEQFF	TGCAGCGTTGAGGGGTTGAATGAGCAGTTCTTC
TRBJ1-6	-	TRBV5-1	few	CASTRDTYNSPLHF	TGCGCCAGCACCCGGGACACCTATAATTCACCCCTCCACTTT
TRBJ2-1	TRBD1	TRBV15	few	CATSRYRDRNYEQFF	TGTGCCACCAGCAGGTACCGGGACAGAAATTATGAGCAGTTCTTC
TRBJ2-2	-	TRBV12-3/TRBV12-4	-	CASSLFLFQGKRTGELFF	TGTGCCAGCAGTTTATTTCTTTTTCAGGGGAAGAGGACCGGGGAGCTGTTTTTT
TRBJ2-3	-	TRBV7-2	few	CASSLRGKGTDTQYF	TGTGCCAGCAGCCTCAGGGGAAAGGGCACAGATACGCAGTATTTT
TRBJ1-1	-	TRBV20-1	few	CSASKGRNTEAFF	TGCAGTGCTAGTAAGGGTCGGAACACTGAAGCTTTCTTT
TRBJ1-1	-	TRBV12-3/TRBV12-4	-	CASGLLNTEAFF	TGTGCCAGCGGTCTACTAAACACTGAAGCTTTCTTT
TRBJ2-3	-	TRBV6-4	-	CASSDKGSDTQYF	TGTGCCAGCAGTGACAAGGGGTCAGATACGCAGTATTTT
TRBJ2-5	-	TRBV5-1	few	CASSLRQKDGETQYF	TGCGCCAGCAGCTTGCGGCAGAAAGACGGCGAGACCCAGTACTTC
TRBJ1-4	TRBD1	TRBV10-3	few	CAIRGTVNAVKLFF	TGTGCCATCAGGGGGACAGTCAACGCGGTAAAACTGTTTTTT
TRBJ2-5	-	TRBV2	-	CASSERGRGETQYF	TGTGCCAGCAGTGAAAGGGGCAGGGGTGAGACCCAGTACTTC
TRBJ2-7	TRBD1	TRBV29-1	-	CSVEGDRGAYEQYF	TGCAGCGTTGAAGGTGACAGGGGAGCCTACGAGCAGTACTTC
TRBJ2-7	TRBD2	TRBV7-2	-	CASSPLGRGIYEQYF	TGTGCCAGCAGCCCCCTCGGGAGGGGGATTTACGAGCAGTACTTC
TRBJ2-7	TRBD2	TRBV7-2	many	CASSRGTSATYEQYF	TGTGCCAGCAGCCGCGGGACTAGCGCAACCTACGAGCAGTACTTC
TRBJ2-5	-	TRBV11-2	-	CASSLPLAAGETQYF	TGTGCCAGCAGCTTACCCTTAGCGGCGGGAGAGACCCAGTACTTC
TRBJ2-5	TRBD2	TRBV29-1	few	CSVEGTSGETQYF	TGCAGCGTTGAAGGGACTAGTGGAGAGACCCAGTACTTC
TRBJ2-1	-	TRBV6-1	-	CASSRNPRGHEQFF	TGTGCCAGCAGTCGAAATCCCAGGGGTCATGAGCAGTTCTTC
TRBJ2-1	-	TRBV10-3	-	CAIGDYSSYNEQFF	TGTGCCATCGGAGACTATAGCTCCTACAATGAGCAGTTCTTC
TRBJ2-3	-	TRBV20-1	-	CSARDLAGKQYF	TGCAGTGCTAGAGATCTGGCGGGGAAGCAGTATTTT
TRBJ2-2	-	TRBV29-1	-	CSVKRAAGELFF	TGCAGCGTGAAGCGGGCAGCCGGGGAGCTGTTTTTT
TRBJ2-2	-	TRBV7-9	many	CASSQNGGTGELFF	TGTGCCAGCAGCCAAAACGGGGGCACCGGGGAGCTGTTTTTT
TRBJ2-5	-	TRBV29-1	-	CSVAGRGPQETQYF	TGCAGCGTTGCCGGGCGGGGGCCTCAAGAGACCCAGTACTTC
TRBJ2-3	-	TRBV12-3/TRBV12-4	few	CASSPGGGRVSGVTDTQYF	TGTGCCAGCAGTCCCGGAGGGGGGAGGGTAAGTGGAGTCACAGATACGCAGTATTTT
TRBJ2-7	-	TRBV20-1	-	CSAMAGFISYEQYF	TGCAGTGCTATGGCCGGGTTTATATCCTACGAGCAGTACTTC
TRBJ2-2	TRBD2	TRBV6-5	few	CASSYGPGGRTGELFF	TGTGCCAGCAGTTACGGGCCGGGGGGTCGGACCGGGGAGCTGTTTTTT
TRBJ2-2	-	TRBV10-3	few	CANNGPWGPNTGELFF	TGTGCCAACAACGGACCTTGGGGGCCGAACACCGGGGAGCTGTTTTTT
TRBJ2-1	-	TRBV28	-	CASSPYYSYNEQFF	TGTGCCAGCAGTCCCTATTACTCCTACAATGAGCAGTTCTTC
TRBJ2-1	-	TRBV20-1	-	CSAGNNEQFF	TGCAGTGCTGGGAACAATGAGCAGTTCTTC
TRBJ2-3	-	TRBV28	few	CAEGQRGTDTQYF	TGTGCGGAAGGACAAAGAGGCACAGATACGCAGTATTTT
TRBJ1-2	-	TRBV7-2	-	CASSLDRGVGYTF	TGTGCCAGCAGCTTAGACCGGGGGGTCGGCTACACCTTC
TRBJ1-4	TRBD1	TRBV5-1	few	CASSLTGQGDEKLFF	TGCGCCAGCAGCTTGACCGGACAGGGCGATGAAAAACTGTTTTTT
TRBJ2-1	-	TRBV20-1	-	CSARDRGAYNEQFF	TGCAGTGCTAGAGATAGGGGGGCCTACAATGAGCAGTTCTTC
TRBJ2-3	TRBD1	TRBV12-3/TRBV12-4	few	CASSGTGFGTDTQYF	TGTGCCAGCAGTGGGACAGGGTTTGGCACAGATACGCAGTATTTT
TRBJ2-1	-	TRBV12-3/TRBV12-4	many	CASSLGPSNEQFF	TGTGCCAGCAGTTTAGGACCGTCGAATGAGCAGTTCTTC
TRBJ2-1	TRBD1	TRBV29-1	many	CSIQDRGNSYNEQFF	TGCAGCATACAGGACAGGGGGAACTCCTACAATGAGCAGTTCTTC
TRBJ1-6	-	TRBV15	once	CATSRDLGTPPPHF	TGTGCCACCAGCAGAGATTTGGGGACCCCTCCTCCCCACTTT